This TCR beta chain was documented in a study of shared clonotypes between healthy human individuals. In the authors' methods: Junction-only sequences without quality scores came from ImmunoSEQ, so filtering differed. Profiling relied on immunoSEQ multiplex PCR, and the TCRdb table lists in-frame clones only, not all of them. For V, J and clone size, that table is used; D and trimming come from the DNA. The sample holds some 2,000,000 clones; 90% to 95% are singletons and the top ten take 0.13%. With respect to this clone: Its cognate antigen is unknown.

Notes on the study in general: In a handful of donors, approximately 5% of naive CD4 clonotypes appeared in common.

This CDR3 region has 14 residues. J gave up 6 bases and V 5 bases, and 4 bases lay outside the gene matches. Germline CDR1 and CDR2: MNHEY and SMNVEV (reference sequence). This TCR was sampled from a man between 18 and 35 years old in good health. What was sequenced was naive CD4+ T cells sorted from blood. Subset specified: CD45RA+ positively selected. The chain couples TRBV27 to TRBJ1-6; 7 positions match TRBD1. CDR3 sequence (DNA): TGTGCCAGCAGTCCAGGGACAGTTAATTCACCCCTCCACTTT. Translated: CASSPGTVNSPLHF.